The next 8 T cell receptor beta chains were all read from a single sample in a study of blood T cells in healthy people across ages. Combining a sample-barcoded 5' primer with a J-beta primer mix, a second PCR ran for roughly 6 to 12 cycles. One entry per CDR3 protein, called by TCRdb with MiXCR from the 5' RACE reads. Of fewer than 2,000,000 distinct CDR3 sequences detected, approximately 40% appear once; the ten largest clones hold roughly 23%. The specimen sequenced was blood. Every receptor here comes from a human donor in good health.

The chain recombines TRBV4-3 with TRBJ1-5, with a weak D call TRBD1 (6 bases). The V and J ends lost 0 bases and 7 bases respectively, with 13 bases between them. From germline, CDR1 is LGHNA and CDR2 YSLEER. CDR3 size: 15 residues. As DNA, the CDR3 is TGCGCCAGCAGCCAAGACAGGGGACCCATACAGCCCCAGCATTTT. It yields the protein CASSQDRGPIQPQHF.

In nucleotides, the CDR3 is TGTGCCAGCAGTTCCCACAGGGGCAGCACAGATACGCAGTATTTT. Protein: CASSSHRGSTDTQYF. The V gene is TRBV12-3 or TRBV12-4, the J gene TRBJ2-3, with 7 bases lining up with TRBD1. This CDR3 contains 15 residues. V was pared by 4 bases and J by 0 bases, with 4 bases of the junction left unmatched.

This clonotype was counted a few times. This chain joins TRBV5-5 and TRBJ1-1; D gene unclear. V lost 4 bases to trimming and J lost 3 bases, with 10 bases between them. This CDR3 contains 13 residues. CDR1 is SGHKS, CDR2 YYEKEE, per germline (reference sequence). CDR3 coding DNA: TGTGCCAGCAGCACCGGCACCCACACTGAAGCTTTCTTT. It encodes CASSTGTHTEAFF.

The table lists this clonotype with a few counts. The genes are TRBV6-2 or TRBV6-3 and TRBJ1-5; TRBD1 agrees at 8 bases. This CDR3 has 16 residues. The J segment lost 2 bases and the V segment lost 5 bases, leaving 8 bases of the junction unmatched. Germline lookup yields CDR1 MNHEY and CDR2 SVGEGT. This CDR3 is CASSTFDRGGNQPQHF. In DNA form, the CDR3 reads TGTGCCAGCAGTACCTTCGACAGGGGAGGCAATCAGCCCCAGCATTTT.

The chain is built from TRBV29-1 and TRBJ2-1, with D unresolved. From germline, CDR1 is SQVTM and CDR2 ANQGSEA. V shed 3 bases and J shed 10 bases, with 16 bases lying between them. The CDR3 consists of 13 residues. CDR3 residues: CSVDYPGGYEQFF. As DNA, the CDR3 is TGCAGCGTTGACTATCCTGGTGGCTACGAGCAGTTCTTC.

The chain couples TRBV6-1 to TRBJ1-1; a possible D gene is TRBD1 (5 bases). This CDR3 contains 14 residues. Germline V gene lookup returns CDR1 MNHNS and CDR2 SASEGT. V shed 2 bases and J shed 0 bases, with 7 bases lying between them. The CDR3 loop is CASSERGVNTEAFF. DNA of the CDR3: TGTGCCAGCAGTGAACGGGGGGTGAACACTGAAGCTTTCTTT.

The V gene is TRBV29-1, the J gene TRBJ2-1; tentatively, D is TRBD1 (6 bases). V shed 5 bases and J shed 4 bases, with 9 bases lying between them. Germline V lookup: CDR1 SQVTM, CDR2 ANQGSEA. This CDR3 contains 12 residues. The CDR3 nucleotides read TGCAGCGTTACCCAGGGGTACAATGAGCAGTTCTTC. It translates to CSVTQGYNEQFF.

This clonotype appeared a few times. This chain links TRBV20-1 with TRBJ2-3; D may match TRBD1 or TRBD2 (5 bases each). The CDR3 is 16 residues long. Germline V gene lookup returns CDR1 DFQATT and CDR2 SNEGSKA (reference sequence). V shed 0 bases and J shed 0 bases, with 13 bases lying between them. The CDR3 is CSARDVERTSTDTQYF. The CDR3 DNA reads TGCAGTGCTAGAGATGTTGAGCGGACAAGCACAGATACGCAGTATTTT.